This is a list of T cell receptor beta chains from one sample in a study of PD-1 blockade in mismatch repair-deficient tumors. The table came from immunoSEQ multiplex PCR; TCRdb's copy has only in-frame clones and leaves some out. The sample holds 60,000 to 75,000 clones, approximately 88% seen once. Sample: peripheral blood, taken 52 weeks after starting pembrolizumab. Receptors originate from an adult with mismatch repair-deficient cancer. The CDR3 runs from the conserved cysteine through the conserved F or W. The D gene is left open where the match is weak. Not every row has a clone size; where given, it reads once, few, many or a size class.

TGTGCCAGCTCACCACTGCAAGCGCAAGAGACCCAGTACTTC,CASSPLQAQETQYF,-,TRBV18,TRBJ2-5,-
TGTGCCAGCAGCTGGGGCAATCAGCCCCAGCATTTT,CASSWGNQPQHF,-,TRBV13,TRBJ1-5,-
TGTGCCAGCAGCTTAGCCGGGACAGGATATCCCTACGAGCAGTACTTC,CASSLAGTGYPYEQYF,-,TRBV7-9,TRBJ2-7,TRBD1
TGTGCCAGCAGTTTATTCACCTGGTACGAGCAGTACTTC,CASSLFTWYEQYF,-,TRBV28,TRBJ2-7,-
TGTGCCAGCAGCGTCGACAGGGTGGATTACCGGGAGCTGTTTTTT,CASSVDRVDYRELFF,few,TRBV5-3,TRBJ2-2,TRBD1
TGTGCCAGCAGCCCAGGGCTAGCGGGAGGCCTCTCGAATGAGCAGTTCTTC,CASSPGLAGGLSNEQFF,once,TRBV7-6,TRBJ2-1,TRBD2
TGTGCCAGCAGTGATCCTACGGGACAGCTTGCCGAGACCCAGTACTTC,CASSDPTGQLAETQYF,-,TRBV25-1,TRBJ2-5,TRBD1
TGTGCCAGTAGTATCCACCGGGGACTAGCGGAGGTCTACAATGAGCAGTTCTTC,CASSIHRGLAEVYNEQFF,-,TRBV19,TRBJ2-1,TRBD2
TGTGCCAGCTGCTACTACGGGGGAGGAGAGACCCAGTACTTC,CASCYYGGGETQYF,few,TRBV5-5,TRBJ2-5,-
TGTGCCAGCAGCTTAGGCAGGGAGAACACTGAAGCTTTCTTT,CASSLGRENTEAFF,-,TRBV11-2,TRBJ1-1,-
TGTGCCAGCAGACCGCCAGTGGGCCACACAGATACGCAGTATTTT,CASRPPVGHTDTQYF,-,TRBV7-9,TRBJ2-3,-
TGTGCCAGCAGCTCGGGAGGGGTTCAGAAAAAGGAGCAGTACTTC,CASSSGGVQKKEQYF,few,TRBV5-4,TRBJ2-7,TRBD2
TGCGCCAGCAGCCAAGGACTAGCGGGAGCCAGAGCCAAAAACATTCAGTACTTC,CASSQGLAGARAKNIQYF,-,TRBV4-1,TRBJ2-4,TRBD2
TGTGCCAGCAGCTTAGCGCGTAGTTGGACCGGGGAGCTGTTTTTT,CASSLARSWTGELFF,-,TRBV7-9,TRBJ2-2,-
TGTGCCAGCAGCTTGATTATAGTGGGGGGCGCTATCTACGAGCAGTACTTC,CASSLIIVGGAIYEQYF,-,TRBV5-5,TRBJ2-7,-
TGCGCCAGCAGCCAAGAGCGCCGCACAGATACGCAGTATTTT,CASSQERRTDTQYF,-,TRBV4-1,TRBJ2-3,-
TGCGCCAGCAGCCAAGATTCCGCTAGCGGGATTCAGTACTTC,CASSQDSASGIQYF,once,TRBV4-3,TRBJ2-4,TRBD2
TGCAGCGTGGAGACTAGCGGGAATGGCGAGCAGTACTTC,CSVETSGNGEQYF,-,TRBV29-1,TRBJ2-7,TRBD2
TGTGCCAGCAGTGAAGGGGACAGAAGTCAGCCCCAGCATTTT,CASSEGDRSQPQHF,once,TRBV2,TRBJ1-5,TRBD1
TGCGCCAGCAGCCAAGATCCGTATAGCGGGAGGGCCCTCGGCACAGATACGCAGTATTTT,CASSQDPYSGRALGTDTQYF,-,TRBV4-1,TRBJ2-3,TRBD2
TGTGCCAGTAGTACCATTCTTGGGACAGGGAGTGGTGGCTACACCTTC,CASSTILGTGSGGYTF,-,TRBV19,TRBJ1-2,TRBD1
TGTGCCAGCAGTGTAGATGGACAGGCTACAGCCTACGAGCAGTACTTC,CASSVDGQATAYEQYF,-,TRBV28,TRBJ2-7,TRBD1
TGTGCCAGCAGCTTTTCATCAGCCGAGCAGTACTTC,CASSFSSAEQYF,-,TRBV5-5,TRBJ2-7,-
TGTGCCAGCAGCTCAGCGGGAGGGCCGGCCGGGGAGCTGTTTTTT,CASSSAGGPAGELFF,-,TRBV11-1,TRBJ2-2,TRBD2
TGTGCCAGCAGTTACCGGACAGTCACCTACGAGCAGTACTTC,CASSYRTVTYEQYF,-,TRBV28,TRBJ2-7,-
TGCGCCAGCAGTCAATTAGGGCCGGGACAGAAATACTACGAGCAGTACTTC,CASSQLGPGQKYYEQYF,-,TRBV23-1,TRBJ2-7,TRBD1
TGCGCCAGCAGGCCCGGGACAGGTACCATCTATGGCTACACCTTC,CASRPGTGTIYGYTF,-,TRBV4-1,TRBJ1-2,TRBD1
TGTGCCAGCAGCTTAGGGACAGGGTCCTACGAGCAGTACTTC,CASSLGTGSYEQYF,once,TRBV7-6,TRBJ2-7,TRBD1
TGCAGCGGACAGGGGTACGAGAGCGAGCAGTACTTC,CSGQGYESEQYF,-,TRBV29-1,TRBJ2-7,TRBD1
TGTGCCAGCAGCTTAGTATTCCAGACCTACGAGCAGTACTTC,CASSLVFQTYEQYF,once,TRBV11-1,TRBJ2-7,-
TGTGCCAGCAGCGGACAGGAGAACACTGAAGCTTTCTTT,CASSGQENTEAFF,-,TRBV5-4,TRBJ1-1,TRBD1
TGTGCCAGCAGCCAAGGGGCGACCCAGTACTTC,CASSQGATQYF,-,TRBV4-1,TRBJ2-5,-
TGTGCCAGCAGCGAAGGGGGCTTCAATGAAAAACTGTTTTTT,CASSEGGFNEKLFF,-,TRBV9,TRBJ1-4,TRBD1
TGCGCCAGCTCCATGGGAGGGACTGAGCAGTTCTTC,CASSMGGTEQFF,once,TRBV4-1,TRBJ2-1,TRBD2
TGTGCCAGCACCTCGGATTCGGACAGATCTTACAATGAGCAGTTCTTC,CASTSDSDRSYNEQFF,few,TRBV28,TRBJ2-1,-